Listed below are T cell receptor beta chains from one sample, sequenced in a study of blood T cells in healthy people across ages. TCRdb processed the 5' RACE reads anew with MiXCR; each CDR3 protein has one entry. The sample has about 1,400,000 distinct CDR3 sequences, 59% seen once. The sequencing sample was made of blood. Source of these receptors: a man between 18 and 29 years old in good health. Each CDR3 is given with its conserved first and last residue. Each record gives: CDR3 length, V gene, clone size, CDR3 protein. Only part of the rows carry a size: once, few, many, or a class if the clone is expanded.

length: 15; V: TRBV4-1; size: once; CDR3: CASSQATGLNQPQHF
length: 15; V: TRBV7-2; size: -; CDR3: CASSRTATSTDTQYF
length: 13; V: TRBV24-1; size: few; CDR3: CATSGVSYNEQFF
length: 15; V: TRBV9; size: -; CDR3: CASSVVGGKWTEAFF
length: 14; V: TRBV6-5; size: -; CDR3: CASSDGSSNQPQHF
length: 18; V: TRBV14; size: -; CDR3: CASSQALRETGDTYEQYF
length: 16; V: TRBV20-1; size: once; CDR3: CSAAGTSGGPQATQYF
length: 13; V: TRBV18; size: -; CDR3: CASSPQTDGEQFF
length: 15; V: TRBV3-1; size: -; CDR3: CASSQEDRGKGGYTF
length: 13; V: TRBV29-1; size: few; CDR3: CSVRQFPTREQYF
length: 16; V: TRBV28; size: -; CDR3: CASSDRPGTGGETQYF
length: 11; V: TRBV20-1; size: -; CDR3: CSAPKQTELFF
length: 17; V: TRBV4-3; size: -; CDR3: CASSLRTGREGYNEQFF
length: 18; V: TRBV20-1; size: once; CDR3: CSARDMRAGGLGNQPQHF
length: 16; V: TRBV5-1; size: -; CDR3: CASSLATGQRYNEQFF
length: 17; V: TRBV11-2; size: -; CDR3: CASSLAPRTGAADTQYF
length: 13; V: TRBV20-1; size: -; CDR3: CSARFQSQETQYF
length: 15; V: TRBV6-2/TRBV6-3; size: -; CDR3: CASEKVSGFSYEQYF
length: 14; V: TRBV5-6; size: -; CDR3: CASSLYGLGYGYTF
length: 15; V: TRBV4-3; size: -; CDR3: CASSQGWGGTYEQYF
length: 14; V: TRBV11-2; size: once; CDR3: CASRSRGSTHEQFF
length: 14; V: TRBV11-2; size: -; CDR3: CASSTDSVGQPQHF
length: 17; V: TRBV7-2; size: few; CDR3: CASSLVARLAFADTQYF
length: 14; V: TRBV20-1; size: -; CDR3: CSASTQGVENIQYF
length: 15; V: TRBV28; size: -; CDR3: CASRGGGSYTGELFF
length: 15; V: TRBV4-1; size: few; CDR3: CASSARHLNGETQYF
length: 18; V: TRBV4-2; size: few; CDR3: CASSLLSRVDRVDSPLHF
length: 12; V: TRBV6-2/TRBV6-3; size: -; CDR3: CASSIGFDEQFF
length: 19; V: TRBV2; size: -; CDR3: CASSEYPPTGIDDTGELFF
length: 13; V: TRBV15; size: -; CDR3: CATSRDMTGELFF
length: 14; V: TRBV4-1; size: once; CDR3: CASSQGPEPYEQYF
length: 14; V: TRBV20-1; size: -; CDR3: CSARGSGDTYEQYF
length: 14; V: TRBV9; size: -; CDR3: CASSASGNAYEQYF
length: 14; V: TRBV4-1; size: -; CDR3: CASSQTRGPDEQYF
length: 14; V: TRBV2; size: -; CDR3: CASSETGVVYEQYF
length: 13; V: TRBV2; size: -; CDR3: CASIEELYNEQFF
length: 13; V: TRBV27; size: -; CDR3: CASSLSSIDTQYF
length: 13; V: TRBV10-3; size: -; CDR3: CATLPSDSDTQYF
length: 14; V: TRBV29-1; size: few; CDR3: CSVDRDSPNYGYTF
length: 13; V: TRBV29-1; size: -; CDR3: CSVGGNFVYEQYF
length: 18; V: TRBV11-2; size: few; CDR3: CASSLGRVTGGLYYEQYF
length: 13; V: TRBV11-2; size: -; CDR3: CASSDQNDYEQYF
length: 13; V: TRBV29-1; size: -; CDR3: CSVSRDRPYEQYF
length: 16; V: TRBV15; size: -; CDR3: CATSRVSGASTDTQYF
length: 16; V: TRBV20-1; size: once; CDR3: CSARGGYKPPLNEQFF
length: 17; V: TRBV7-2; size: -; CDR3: CASSLRGGGGRYNEQFF
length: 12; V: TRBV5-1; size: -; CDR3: CASSLGTLELFF
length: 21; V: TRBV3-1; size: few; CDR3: CASSQEGGTSGGLSSYNEQFF
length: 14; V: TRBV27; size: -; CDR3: CASSSTADLYGYTF
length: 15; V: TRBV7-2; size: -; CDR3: CASSYGLAVSYEQYF
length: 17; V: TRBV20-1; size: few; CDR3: CSARDNGDPKMNTEAFF
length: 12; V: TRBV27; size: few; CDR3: CASGGRPDTQYF
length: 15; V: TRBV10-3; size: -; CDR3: CAISRWGADDNEQFF
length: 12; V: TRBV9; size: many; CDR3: CASSANTDTQYF
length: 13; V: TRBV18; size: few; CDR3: CASFGTGEETQYF
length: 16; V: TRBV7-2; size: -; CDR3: CASSLTGTVPSYEQYF
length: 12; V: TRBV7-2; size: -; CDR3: CASRTHLSEQYF